The clone carrying this TCR beta chain was observed at least ten times. Its specificity is unknown. TCRdb used MiXCR to reprocess the reads, holding one entry per CDR3 protein. Of about 490,000 distinct CDR3 sequences in the sample, around 11% are singletons; the top ten hold approximately 10%. The data were obtained in a study of T cell repertoires in cytomegalovirus infection. Whole-study context: Indications came from public TCR beta signatures; they pointed to CMV infection and to a matching HLA type. Study-wide results and caveats: People with CMV and the relevant HLA were identified by cumulative public TCR beta family frequency. The ex vivo response showed dominance by HLA-C-restricted CMV-specific TCR beta clonotypes.

CDR3 length equals 14 residues. V was pared by 1 base and J by 0 bases, with 3 bases between. Germline CDR1 and CDR2: SGHVS and FNYEAQ. Material for sequencing was PBMCs. V and J are TRBV7-6 and TRBJ2-2; D gene uncertain. This clonotype originated in a human donor in good health (CMV status not recorded). Some clones in this sample may be carry-over from other donors' samples. CDR3 sequence reads: CASSLETNTGELFF. The CDR3, as DNA: TGTGCCAGCAGCTTAGAGACGAACACCGGGGAGCTGTTTTTT. The variable domain in full, with the rest retrieved from reference TRBV7-6 and TRBJ2-2, is GAGVSQSPRYKVTKRGQDVALRCDPISGHVSLYWYRQALGQGPEFLTYFNYEAQQDKSGLPNDRFSAERPEGSISTLTIQRTEQRDSAMYRCASSLETNTGELFFGEGSRLTVL.